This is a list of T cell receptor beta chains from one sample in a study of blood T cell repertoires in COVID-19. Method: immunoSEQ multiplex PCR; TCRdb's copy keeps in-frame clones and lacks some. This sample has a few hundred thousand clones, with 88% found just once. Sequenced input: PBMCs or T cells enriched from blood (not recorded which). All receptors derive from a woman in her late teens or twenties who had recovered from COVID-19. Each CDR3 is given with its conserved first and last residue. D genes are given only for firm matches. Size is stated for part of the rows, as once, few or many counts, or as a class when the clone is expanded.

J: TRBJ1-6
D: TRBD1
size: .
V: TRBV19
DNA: TGTGCCAGTAGTATGGCTGACAGGGATAATTCACCCCTCCACTTT
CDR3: CASSMADRDNSPLHF

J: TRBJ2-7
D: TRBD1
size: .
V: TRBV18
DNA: TGTGCCAGCTCACCCGGGACAGGTTCTTCTGGTGAGCAGTACTTC
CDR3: CASSPGTGSSGEQYF

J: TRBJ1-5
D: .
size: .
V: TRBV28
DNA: TGTGCCAGCTCGAGGAGCAGGGCCCTTTATAGCAATCAGCCCCAGCATTTT
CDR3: CASSRSRALYSNQPQHF

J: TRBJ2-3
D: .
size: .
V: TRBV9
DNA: TGTGCCAGCACTTTAATAAGCACAGATACGCAGTATTTT
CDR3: CASTLISTDTQYF

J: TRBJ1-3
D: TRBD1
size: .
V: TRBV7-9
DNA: TGTGCCAGCAGCCCGACAGGGGCCCTCTCTGGAAACACCATATATTTT
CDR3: CASSPTGALSGNTIYF

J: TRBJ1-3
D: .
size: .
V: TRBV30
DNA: TGTGCCTGGGGGAGAACGCGGGCCGCCTCTGGAAACACCATATATTTT
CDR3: CAWGRTRAASGNTIYF

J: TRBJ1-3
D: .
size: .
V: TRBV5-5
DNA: TGTGCCAGCAGTTTAAGCGGCCATAACTCTGGAAACACCATATATTTT
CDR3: CASSLSGHNSGNTIYF

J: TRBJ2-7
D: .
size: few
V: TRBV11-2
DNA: TGTGCCAGCAGCTTAAATTTATACGAGCAGTACTTC
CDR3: CASSLNLYEQYF

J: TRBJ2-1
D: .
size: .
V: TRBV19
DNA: TGTGCCAGTAGTATGTGGCAGGATCTATACAATGAGCAGTTCTTC
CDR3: CASSMWQDLYNEQFF

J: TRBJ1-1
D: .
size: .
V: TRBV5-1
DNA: TGCGCCAGCAGCTTGGCGTCGAACACTGAAGCTTTCTTT
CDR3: CASSLASNTEAFF

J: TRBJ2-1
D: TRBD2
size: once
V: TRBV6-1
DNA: TGTGCCAGCAGTGAACTAGCGGTGTACAATGAGCAGTTCTTC
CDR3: CASSELAVYNEQFF

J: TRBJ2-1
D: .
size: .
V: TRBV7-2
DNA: TGTGCCAGCACCCCTCAGTTCTTC
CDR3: CASTPQFF

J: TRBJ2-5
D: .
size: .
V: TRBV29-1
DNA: TGCAGCTTTGCTGGGCCTGAGATAGAGACCCAGTACTTC
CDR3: CSFAGPEIETQYF

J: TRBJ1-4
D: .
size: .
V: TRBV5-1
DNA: TGCGCCAGCAGCTCGCAGGGAGGCGAATCTGAAAAACTGTTTTTT
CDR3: CASSSQGGESEKLFF

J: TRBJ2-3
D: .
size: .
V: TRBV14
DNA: TGTGCCAGCAGCCAAGACTCCCCTTTTTCGTGGGCCATCACAGATACGCAGTATTTT
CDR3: CASSQDSPFSWAITDTQYF

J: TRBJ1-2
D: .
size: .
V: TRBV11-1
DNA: TGTGCCAGCAGCCGGTCCGGACTGAGGGAGGGCTACACCTTC
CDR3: CASSRSGLREGYTF

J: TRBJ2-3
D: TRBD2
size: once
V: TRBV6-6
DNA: TGTGCCAGCACTCTAGCGGGGGGGCGAGATACGCAGTATTTT
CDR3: CASTLAGGRDTQYF

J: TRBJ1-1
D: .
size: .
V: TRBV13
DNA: TGTGCCAGCAGCTGGGGACTCCCGAACACTGAAGCTTTCTTT
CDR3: CASSWGLPNTEAFF

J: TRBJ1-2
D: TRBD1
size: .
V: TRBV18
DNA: TGTGCCAGCTCACCACCGCGAACGGACAGGCTGAACGCTGGCTACACCTTC
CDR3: CASSPPRTDRLNAGYTF

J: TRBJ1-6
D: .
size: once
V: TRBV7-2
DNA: TGTGCCAGCAGCTTAACGGGGGGAGGATCACCCCTCCACTTT
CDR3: CASSLTGGGSPLHF

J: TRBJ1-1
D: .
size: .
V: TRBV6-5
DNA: TGTGCCAGCAGTAGCCAGGGGACCGACGGCACTGAAGCTTTCTTT
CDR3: CASSSQGTDGTEAFF

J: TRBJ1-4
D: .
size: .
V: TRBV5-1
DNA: TGCGCCAGCAGCCCATCAGGGAATGGAGCTGAAAAACTGTTTTTT
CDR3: CASSPSGNGAEKLFF

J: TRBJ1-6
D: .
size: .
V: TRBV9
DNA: TGTGCCAGCAGCGTTGGGGGCCACTCCTATAATTCACCCCTCCACTTT
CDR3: CASSVGGHSYNSPLHF

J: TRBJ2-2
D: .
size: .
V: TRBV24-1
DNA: TGTGCCACCCGTGGGGCAGGGGGGACCGGGGAGCTGTTTTTT
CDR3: CATRGAGGTGELFF

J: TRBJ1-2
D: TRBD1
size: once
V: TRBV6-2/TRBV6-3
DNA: TGTGCCAGCAGTTACAACCGGGACAGGGGCGACTATGGCTACACCTTC
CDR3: CASSYNRDRGDYGYTF

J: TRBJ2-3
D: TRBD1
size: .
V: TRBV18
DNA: TGTGCCAGCTCACCACCAGCGACAGGGTCCACAGATACGCAGTATTTT
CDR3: CASSPPATGSTDTQYF

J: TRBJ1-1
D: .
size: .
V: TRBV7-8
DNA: TGTGCCAGCAGCTTAGCGCTTGGCCCTGAAGCTTTCTTT
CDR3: CASSLALGPEAFF

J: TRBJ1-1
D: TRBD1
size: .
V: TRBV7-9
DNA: TGTGCCAGCAGCCTTCGACAGGGAGGAACTGAAGCTTTCTTT
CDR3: CASSLRQGGTEAFF

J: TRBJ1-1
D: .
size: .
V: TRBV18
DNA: TGTGCCAGCTCGTCAACATCGCCTGAAGCTTTCTTT
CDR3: CASSSTSPEAFF

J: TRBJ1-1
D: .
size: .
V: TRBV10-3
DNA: TGTGCCATCAGTGAGTCTGCGCGGGAGGAAGGCACTGAAGCTTTCTTT
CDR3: CAISESAREEGTEAFF

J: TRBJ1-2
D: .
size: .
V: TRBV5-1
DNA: TGCGCCAGCAGCTTGGGGGCAGCCGTGGATGGCTACACCTTC
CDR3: CASSLGAAVDGYTF

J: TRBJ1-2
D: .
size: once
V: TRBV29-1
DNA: TGCAGCGTTGAAAGCAGGGGCCTTAACTATGGCTACACCTTC
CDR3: CSVESRGLNYGYTF

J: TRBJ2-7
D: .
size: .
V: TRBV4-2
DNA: TGTGCCAGCAGCCAAGGGGCGGAGGTAGGCTTCGAGCAGTACTTC
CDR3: CASSQGAEVGFEQYF

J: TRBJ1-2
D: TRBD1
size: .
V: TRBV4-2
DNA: TGTGCCAGCAGCCAAGATGTAGGACAGGCCTATGGCTACACCTTC
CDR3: CASSQDVGQAYGYTF

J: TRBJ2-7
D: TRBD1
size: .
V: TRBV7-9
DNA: TGTGCCAGCAGCCACGGAGGACAGGGGGTCTACGAGCAGTACTTC
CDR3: CASSHGGQGVYEQYF

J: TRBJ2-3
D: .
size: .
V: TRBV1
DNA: TGCACCAGCAGCCAAGCTCCGGGACAGGGGGGGGCAGATACGCAGTATTTT
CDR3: CTSSQAPGQGGADTQYF

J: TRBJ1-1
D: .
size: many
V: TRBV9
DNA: TGTGCCAGCAGCGTTTACGGGGGGGCGAACACTGAAGCTTTCTTT
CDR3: CASSVYGGANTEAFF

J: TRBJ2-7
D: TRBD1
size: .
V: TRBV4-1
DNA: TGCGCCAGCAGCCCATACCCGACAGGGAACCACGAGCAGTACTTC
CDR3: CASSPYPTGNHEQYF

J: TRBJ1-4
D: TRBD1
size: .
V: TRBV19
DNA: TGTGCCAGTAGTGCCGGGACAGGCAATAGTTTACGACTGTTTTTT
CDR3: CASSAGTGNSLRLFF